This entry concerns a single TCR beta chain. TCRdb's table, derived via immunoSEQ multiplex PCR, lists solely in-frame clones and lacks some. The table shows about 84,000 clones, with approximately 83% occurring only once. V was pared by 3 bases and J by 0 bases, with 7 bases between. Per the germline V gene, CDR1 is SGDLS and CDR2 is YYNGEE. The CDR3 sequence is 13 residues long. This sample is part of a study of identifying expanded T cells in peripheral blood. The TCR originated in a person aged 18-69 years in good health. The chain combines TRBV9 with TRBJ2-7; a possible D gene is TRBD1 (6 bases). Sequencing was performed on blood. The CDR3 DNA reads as TGTGCCAGCAGCGCGGACAGCTCCTACGAGCAGTACTTC. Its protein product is CASSADSSYEQYF.